This TCR beta chain was sequenced in a study of identical twins. Whole-study results and caveats: Analyses based on zero insertions could be partly confounded by invariant MAIT and iNKT cells. Alpha sequences out of frame and shared by twins had excess low generation probability. High-abundance cord blood beta clonotypes had fewer insertions; memory repertoires showed none. The study found that models underestimated out-of-frame TCR alpha sharing in monozygotic twins.

As to this clonotype: The antigen remains unidentified.

The V and J ends lost 2 bases and 3 bases respectively, with 11 bases between them. This CDR3 contains 16 residues. CDR1 MDHEN and CDR2 SYDVKM come from the germline V gene. TCRdb used MiXCR to reprocess the 5' RACE reads, holding one entry per CDR3 protein. The data show roughly 240,000 distinct CDR3 sequences, 6% to 8.5% seen once. This sample was also put to use in a study of yellow fever vaccine responses in identical twins.

This receptor was taken from a woman aged 18-35 years in good health. The rearrangement joins TRBV28 to TRBJ1-6, with D possibly being TRBD1 (6 bases). Sequencing was done on a sample of CD8+ T cells sorted from blood. CDR3 nucleotide sequence: TGTGCCAGCAGTTTAGTAACGGACAGCTATAATTCACCCCTCCACTTT. The encoded protein is CASSLVTDSYNSPLHF.